This T cell receptor (beta chain) comes out of a study of CD8 T cells in ankylosing spondylitis. General study results and limits: The disease-linked clones had a CD8+ phenotype and low blood frequencies. Made up of under 10 highly homologous variants, a TCR beta motif appeared characteristic of ankylosing spondylitis blood.

Libraries of TCR beta came from quantitative 5'-RACE with molecular barcodes. MiXCR was run by TCRdb on the 5' RACE reads, yielding one entry per CDR3 protein. The table lists 350,000 or so distinct CDR3 sequences, around 7.6% of them singletons. The germline CDR1 and CDR2 sequences are DFQATT and SNEGSKA (reference sequence). Unmatched junction bases numbered 13, after V lost 5 bases and J lost 8 bases. The CDR3 is 17 residues long. Remarks on this clonotype: Antigen specificity is unknown.

The receptor was isolated from a male donor with ankylosing spondylitis. This rearrangement joins TRBV20-1 to TRBJ2-1; TRBD2 matches at 15 bases. Sequencing used blood, either unsorted or a sorted T cell fraction (not recorded which). The DNA for the CDR3 is TGCAGTGCTCTACCCTACAGGACTAGCGGGAGGGTACATGAGCAGTTCTTC. This sequence encodes CSALPYRTSGRVHEQFF.